A single sample gave rise to the 22 T cell receptor beta chains below, sequenced in a study of CD8+ T cells in alopecia areata. Sequencing templates came from extracted RNA that was reverse transcribed into cDNA. Profiled with immunoSEQ multiplex PCR; TCRdb holds only in-frame clones, not every one. The sample records 100,000 to 150,000 clones, around 45% being singletons. Sequences were obtained from NKG2D-low CD8+ T cells sorted from blood. Receptors were obtained from a human donor with alopecia areata.

The V call is TRBV9, the J call TRBJ2-1, with D possibly TRBD1 on 7 matching bases. CDR1 and CDR2 (germline): SGDLS, YYNGEE. CDR3 length: 17 residues. Deletions cut 3 bases from V and 4 bases from J, with 20 bases between. CDR3 sequence (DNA): TGTGCCAGCAGCGCAGCCCCGGAGGGGGCAGATTACAATGAGCAGTTCTTC. Encoded protein: CASSAAPEGADYNEQFF.

The chain combines TRBV29-1 with TRBJ1-2; the D is unclear. Germline V gene data show CDR1 as SQVTM and CDR2 as ANQGSEA. V dropped 0 bases and J dropped 8 bases, with 19 bases sitting between them. The CDR3 runs to 15 residues. CDR3 in amino acids: CSVEDTGLSTRGYTF. CDR3 DNA: TGCAGCGTTGAAGATACGGGCCTTAGCACTAGAGGCTACACCTTC.

This chain links TRBV20-1 with TRBJ1-2, with D perhaps matching TRBD1 (5 bases). CDR1 DFQATT and CDR2 SNEGSKA come from the germline V gene (reference sequence). The CDR3 has 11 residues. Trimming cost V 0 bases and J 11 bases, with 10 bases left between them. The CDR3 spells CSARDIGEYTF. The CDR3 region has the DNA TGCAGTGCTAGAGATATAGGGGAATACACCTTC.

As DNA, the CDR3 is TGCGCCAGCAGCTTGGCTGGAAACGAGCAGTACTTC. This codes for CASSLAGNEQYF. The rearrangement joins TRBV5-1 to TRBJ2-7; no clear D gene. The V end lost 0 bases, the J end lost 5 bases, and 6 bases lay between the germline ends. Germline lookup yields CDR1 SGHRS and CDR2 YFSETQ. This CDR3 has 12 amino acids.

The rearrangement joins TRBV29-1 to TRBJ2-1; 7 bases are shared with TRBD2. CDR3 size: 15 residues. With 7 bases clipped from V and 2 bases from J, the junction kept 11 bases outside the gene matches. Germline values: CDR1 SQVTM, CDR2 ANQGSEA. The CDR3 loop is CSAALAESTYNEQFF. DNA of the CDR3: TGCAGCGCTGCGCTAGCGGAATCTACCTACAATGAGCAGTTCTTC.

The J gene is TRBJ2-1, the V gene TRBV29-1; 7 bases map to TRBD1. V shed 1 base and J 8 bases; nucleotides not matched to a gene: 11. The CDR3 runs 15 residues. Germline-derived CDR1 and CDR2 are SQVTM and ANQGSEA. CDR3 sequence: CSVEASLTGEYEQFF. CDR3 DNA: TGCAGCGTTGAAGCGTCGTTAACAGGGGAGTATGAGCAGTTCTTC.

The chain uses TRBV30 and TRBJ2-1; weak D call: TRBD2 (5 bases). V was cut by 2 bases and J by 7 bases, with 15 bases left in between. The germline V gene encodes CDR1 GTSNPN and CDR2 SVGIG (reference sequence). This CDR3 spans 14 amino acids. CDR3 residues: CAWSSGNVGNEQFF. The CDR3 DNA follows: TGTGCCTGGAGTTCCGGGAACGTCGGGAATGAGCAGTTCTTC. The variable domain in full, completed from reference TRBV30 and TRBJ2-1, reads SQTIHQWPATLVQPVGSPLSLECTVEGTSNPNLYWYRQAAGRGLQLLFYSVGIGQISSEVPQNLSASRPQDRQFILSSKKLLLSDSGFYLCAWSSGNVGNEQFFGPGTRLTVL.

The chain combines TRBV4-1 with TRBJ2-2, with TRBD2 as a possible D gene (5 bases). CDR1 and CDR2 (germline): MGHRA, YSYEKL. CDR3 length equals 14 residues. Trimming removed 3 bases from V and 7 bases from J, with 12 bases in between. CDR3 sequence (DNA): TGCGCCAGCAGCCAGCTAGCCCCGGGCGGGGAGCTGTTTTTT. This gives the protein CASSQLAPGGELFF.

The V gene is TRBV29-1, the J gene TRBJ2-5, with TRBD2 matching 9 bases. V shed 4 bases and J 6 bases; nucleotides not matched to a gene: 3. CDR3 length: 12 amino acids. CDR1 SQVTM and CDR2 ANQGSEA come from the germline V gene. The CDR3 here is CSVGGLAQTQYF. In nucleotides, the CDR3 is TGCAGCGTTGGGGGACTAGCCCAGACCCAGTACTTC.

V gene TRBV28 combines with J gene TRBJ2-3, with D possibly matching TRBD1 (5 bases). CDR3 length: 12 residues. The V end lost 6 bases, the J end lost 3 bases, and 7 bases lay between the germline ends. Germline loops: CDR1 MDHEN, CDR2 SYDVKM. The CDR3 bases are TGTGCCAGCAGGACAGAAACAGATACGCAGTATTTT. Amino acids: CASRTETDTQYF.

The chain couples TRBV7-9 to TRBJ2-5; tentative D call: TRBD2 (5 bases). Germline V CDR1 and CDR2: SEHNR, FQNEAQ (reference sequence). V dropped 1 base and J dropped 5 bases, with 11 bases sitting between them. The CDR3 runs to 14 residues. Here the CDR3 reads CASSLEFERETQYF. DNA of the CDR3: TGTGCCAGCAGCTTAGAGTTTGAGCGGGAGACCCAGTACTTC.

This clone appeared a few times. V gene TRBV29-1 combines with J gene TRBJ2-2, with 8 nucleotides matching TRBD2. The junction had 6 bases not matched to a gene; V was cut back by 6 bases and J by 3 bases. CDR3 size: 14 residues. CDR1 SQVTM and CDR2 ANQGSEA come from the germline V gene. The CDR3 coding sequence is TGCAGCGTACCTACTAGCGGCTACACCGGGGAGCTGTTTTTT. Protein product: CSVPTSGYTGELFF.

Points on this clone: Other nucleotide sequences from this sample produce the same CDR3. This chain connects TRBV5-1 to TRBJ2-7; D is ambiguous. This CDR3 has 11 residues. The V end lost 3 bases, the J end lost 0 bases, and 1 base lay between the germline ends. Germline V gene sequence: CDR1 SGHRS, CDR2 YFSETQ. CDR3 sequence: CASSSSYEQYF. In nucleotides, the CDR3 is TGCGCCAGCAGCTCCTCCTACGAGCAGTACTTC.

V usage is TRBV30 and J usage is TRBJ2-4; the D is unclear. V was trimmed by 5 bases and J by 6 bases, leaving 11 bases between them. This CDR3 is 12 amino acids long. Germline V gene lookup returns CDR1 GTSNPN and CDR2 SVGIG (reference sequence). The CDR3 loop is CAWDPDGNIQYF. The CDR3 bases are TGTGCCTGGGACCCAGACGGAAACATTCAGTACTTC.

This clone came up a few times. The chain employs TRBV6-6 and TRBJ1-1; D call uncertain. V lost 6 bases, J lost 1 base, and 6 bases lay in between. The CDR3 extends over 12 amino acids. Germline CDR1 and CDR2: MNHNY and SVGAGI (reference sequence). CDR3: CASRYENTEAFF. Here the CDR3 DNA reads TGTGCCAGCAGGTATGAGAACACTGAAGCTTTCTTT.

The V gene is TRBV29-1, the J gene TRBJ1-5; D unclear. The CDR3 totals 13 residues. CDR1 is SQVTM, CDR2 ANQGSEA, per germline. V shed 6 bases and J shed 5 bases, with 14 bases lying between them. CDR3 coding DNA: TGCAGCGTGGGCCCTGACGGATATCAGCCCCAGCATTTT. Encoded protein: CSVGPDGYQPQHF.

This sequence joins TRBV29-1 and TRBJ1-1; D ambiguous. The germline gives CDR1 SQVTM, CDR2 ANQGSEA. Trimming left V 4 bases short and J 8 bases short, with 14 bases between. The CDR3 spans 12 residues. The CDR3 nucleotides read TGCAGCGTTGTAGGTCCCCAAGTCGAAGCTTTCTTT. Protein sequence: CSVVGPQVEAFF.

The CDR3: CASSDHGMSYVQYF. In DNA, the CDR3 is TGTGCCAGCAGTGATCACGGGATGAGCTACGTTCAGTACTTC. This chain connects TRBV25-1 to TRBJ2-7; possible D gene TRBD2, 5 bases. Between the trimmed V and J ends, which lost 3 bases and 10 bases, there was a span of 19 bases. CDR1 is MGHDK, CDR2 SYGVNS, per germline. The CDR3 has 14 amino acids.

The chain employs TRBV6-6 and TRBJ2-5, with 8 bases lining up with TRBD2. The CDR3 has 13 amino acids. CDR1 is MNHNY and CDR2 is SVGAGI in the germline V gene (reference sequence). The J segment lost 0 bases and the V segment lost 6 bases, leaving 0 bases of the junction unmatched. CDR3 sequence (DNA): TGTGCCAGCAGGACTAGCGACCAAGAGACCCAGTACTTC. The encoded protein is CASRTSDQETQYF.

The chain couples TRBV5-1 to TRBJ2-7, with no clear D. V was trimmed by 0 bases and J by 6 bases, leaving 10 bases between them. This CDR3 is built from 13 residues. Germline V gene sequence: CDR1 SGHRS, CDR2 YFSETQ. CDR3 sequence reads: CASSLEPSGEQYF. CDR3 DNA sequence: TGCGCCAGCAGCTTGGAACCGAGTGGCGAGCAGTACTTC.

This rearrangement joins TRBV6-5 to TRBJ2-7; TRBD2 agrees at 8 bases. V trimming: 3 bases; J trimming: 2 bases; junction bases outside the gene matches: 3. From germline, CDR1 is MNHEY and CDR2 SVGAGI. The length of the CDR3 is 14 residues. CDR3 nucleotide sequence: TGTGCCAGCAGTTATAGCGGGGCCCCCTACGAGCAGTACTTC. Translated: CASSYSGAPYEQYF.

This clone was seen only a few times. V and J are TRBV29-1 and TRBJ2-3; 7 bases match TRBD1. Per the germline V gene, CDR1 is SQVTM and CDR2 is ANQGSEA. The CDR3 is 15 amino acids. The J segment lost 4 bases and the V segment lost 7 bases, leaving 14 bases of the junction unmatched. The CDR3, as DNA: TGCAGCGCCCGCCTGGTAGGACAGGCCCCAGATACGCAGTATTTT. This translates into CSARLVGQAPDTQYF.